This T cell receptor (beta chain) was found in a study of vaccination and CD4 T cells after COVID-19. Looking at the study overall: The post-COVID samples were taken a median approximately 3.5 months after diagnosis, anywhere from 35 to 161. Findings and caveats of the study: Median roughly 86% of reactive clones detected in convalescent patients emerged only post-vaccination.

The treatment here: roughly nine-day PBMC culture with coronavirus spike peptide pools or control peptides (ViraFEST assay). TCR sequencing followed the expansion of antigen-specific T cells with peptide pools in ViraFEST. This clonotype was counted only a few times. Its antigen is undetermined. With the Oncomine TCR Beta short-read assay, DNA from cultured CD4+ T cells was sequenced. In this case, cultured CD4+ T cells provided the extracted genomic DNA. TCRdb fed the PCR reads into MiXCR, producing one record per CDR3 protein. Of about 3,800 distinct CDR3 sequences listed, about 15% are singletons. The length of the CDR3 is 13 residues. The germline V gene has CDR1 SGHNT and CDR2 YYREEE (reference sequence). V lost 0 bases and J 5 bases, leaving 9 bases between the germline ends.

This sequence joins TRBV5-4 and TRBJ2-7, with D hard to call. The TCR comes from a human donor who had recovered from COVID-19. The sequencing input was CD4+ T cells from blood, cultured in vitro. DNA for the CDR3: TGTGCCAGCAGCTTGGACTTTAAGGACGAGCAGTACTTC. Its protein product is CASSLDFKDEQYF.